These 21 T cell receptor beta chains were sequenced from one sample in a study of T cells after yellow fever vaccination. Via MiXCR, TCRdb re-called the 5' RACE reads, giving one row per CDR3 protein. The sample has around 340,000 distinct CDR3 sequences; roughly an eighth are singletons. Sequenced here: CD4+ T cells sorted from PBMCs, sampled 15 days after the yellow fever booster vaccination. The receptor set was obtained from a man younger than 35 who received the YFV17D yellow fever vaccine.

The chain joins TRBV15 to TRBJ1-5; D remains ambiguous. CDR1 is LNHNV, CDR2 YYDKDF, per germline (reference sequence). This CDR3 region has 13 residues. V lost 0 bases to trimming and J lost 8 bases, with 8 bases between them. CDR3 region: CATSRDPQEPQHF. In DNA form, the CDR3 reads TGTGCCACCAGCAGAGATCCCCAGGAGCCCCAGCATTTT. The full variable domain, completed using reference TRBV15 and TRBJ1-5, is DAMVIQNPRYQVTQFGKPVTLSCSQTLNHNVMYWYQQKSSQAPKLLFHYYDKDFNNEADTPDNFQSRRPNTSFCFLDIRSPGLGDTAMYLCATSRDPQEPQHFGDGTRLSIL.

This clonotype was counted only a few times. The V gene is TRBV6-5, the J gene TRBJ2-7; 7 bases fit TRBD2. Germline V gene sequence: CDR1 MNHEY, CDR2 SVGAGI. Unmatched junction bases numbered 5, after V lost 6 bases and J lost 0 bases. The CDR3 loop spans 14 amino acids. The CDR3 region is CASRERGSSYEQYV. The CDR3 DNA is TGTGCCAGCAGAGAGCGGGGAAGCTCCTACGAGCAGTACGTC.

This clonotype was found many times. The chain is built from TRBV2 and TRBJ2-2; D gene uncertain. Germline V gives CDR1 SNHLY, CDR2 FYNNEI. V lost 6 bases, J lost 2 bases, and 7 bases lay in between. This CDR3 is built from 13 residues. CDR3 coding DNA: TGTGCCAGCAGGGGTGTAAACACCGGGGAGCTGTTTTTT. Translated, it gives CASRGVNTGELFF.

CDR3 in amino acids: CASSYSPASGGPDTQYF. CDR3 DNA: TGTGCCAGCAGTTACTCACCGGCTAGCGGGGGGCCGGATACGCAGTATTTT. This chain uses TRBV6-5 with TRBJ2-3; 11 bases agree with TRBD2. From germline, CDR1 is MNHEY and CDR2 SVGAGI. The CDR3 is 17 residues long. The V segment lost 0 bases and the J segment 6 bases; nucleotides outside the gene matches: 8.

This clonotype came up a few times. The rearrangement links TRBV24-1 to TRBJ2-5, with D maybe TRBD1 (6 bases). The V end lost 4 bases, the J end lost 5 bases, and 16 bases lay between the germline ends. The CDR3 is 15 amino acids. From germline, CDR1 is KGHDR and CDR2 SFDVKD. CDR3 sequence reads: CATSDGTHNGETQYF. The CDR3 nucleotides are TGTGCCACCAGTGACGGGACACACAACGGGGAGACCCAGTACTTC.

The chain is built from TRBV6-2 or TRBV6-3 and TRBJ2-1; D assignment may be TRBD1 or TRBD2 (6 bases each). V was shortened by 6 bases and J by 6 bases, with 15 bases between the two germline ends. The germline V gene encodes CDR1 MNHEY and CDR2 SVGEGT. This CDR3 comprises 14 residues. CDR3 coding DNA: TGTGCCAGCAGAAACAGGGACTCTAGCAATGAGCAGTTCTTC. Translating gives CASRNRDSSNEQFF.

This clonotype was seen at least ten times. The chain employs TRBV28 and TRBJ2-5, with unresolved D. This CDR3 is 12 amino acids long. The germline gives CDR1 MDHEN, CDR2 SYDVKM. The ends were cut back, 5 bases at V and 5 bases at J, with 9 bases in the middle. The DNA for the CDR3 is TGTGCCAGCAGTCGAGGAACCGAGACCCAGTACTTC. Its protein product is CASSRGTETQYF.

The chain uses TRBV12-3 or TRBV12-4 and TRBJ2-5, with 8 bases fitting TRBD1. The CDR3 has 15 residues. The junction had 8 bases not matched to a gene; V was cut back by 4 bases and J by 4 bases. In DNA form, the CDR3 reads TGTGCCAGCAGTTCGGGACAGGTGTGGAGAGAGACCCAGTACTTC. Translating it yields CASSSGQVWRETQYF.

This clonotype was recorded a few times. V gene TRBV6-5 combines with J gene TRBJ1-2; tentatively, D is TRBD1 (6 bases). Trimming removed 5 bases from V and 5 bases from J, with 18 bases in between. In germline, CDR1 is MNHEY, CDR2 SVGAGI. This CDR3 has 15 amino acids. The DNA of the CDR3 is TGTGCCAGCAGTCGGCGGACAGACCCTTTATATGGCTACACCTTC. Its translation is CASSRRTDPLYGYTF.

Here the CDR3 reads CASSQLGGSTEAFF. As DNA, the CDR3 is TGTGCCAGCAGCCAGTTGGGGGGGTCCACTGAAGCTTTCTTT. The chain is built from TRBV7-3 and TRBJ1-1, with D perhaps TRBD1 (5 bases). The germline V and J ends were trimmed by 5 bases and 4 bases, with 14 bases remaining between them. This CDR3 contains 14 residues. Looked up from germline, CDR1 is SGHTA and CDR2 is FQGTGA.

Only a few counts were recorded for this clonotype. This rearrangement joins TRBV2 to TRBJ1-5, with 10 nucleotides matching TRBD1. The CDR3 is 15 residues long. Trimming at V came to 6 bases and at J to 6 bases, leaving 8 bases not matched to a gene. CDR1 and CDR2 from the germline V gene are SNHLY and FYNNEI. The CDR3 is CASRMGQGRGQPQHF. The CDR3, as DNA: TGTGCCAGCAGGATGGGACAGGGGCGAGGTCAGCCCCAGCATTTT.

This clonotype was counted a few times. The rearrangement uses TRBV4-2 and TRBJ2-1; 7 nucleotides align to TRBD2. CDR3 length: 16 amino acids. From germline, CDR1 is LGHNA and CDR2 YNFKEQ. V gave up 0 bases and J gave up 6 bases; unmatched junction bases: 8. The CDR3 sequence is CASSQDGGDPPNEQFF. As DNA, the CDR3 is TGTGCCAGCAGCCAAGATGGGGGGGATCCTCCCAATGAGCAGTTCTTC.

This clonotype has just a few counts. CDR3 DNA sequence: TGTGCCAGTAGTCGATCAGGGGTCAATCAGCCCCAGCATTTT. It is translated as CASSRSGVNQPQHF. V and J are TRBV19 and TRBJ1-5; TRBD1 is a possible D gene (6 bases). The V gene lost 5 bases and the J gene lost 3 bases, with 11 bases spanning the gap. The CDR3 is made up of 14 amino acids. Germline V gives CDR1 LNHDA, CDR2 SQIVND (reference sequence).

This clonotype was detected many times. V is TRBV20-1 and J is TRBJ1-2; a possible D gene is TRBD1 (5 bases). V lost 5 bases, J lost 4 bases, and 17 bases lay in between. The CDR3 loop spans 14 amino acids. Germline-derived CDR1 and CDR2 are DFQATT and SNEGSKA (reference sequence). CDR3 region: CSAPMRAGLYGYTF. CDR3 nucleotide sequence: TGCAGTGCTCCGATGCGGGCGGGACTCTATGGCTACACCTTC.

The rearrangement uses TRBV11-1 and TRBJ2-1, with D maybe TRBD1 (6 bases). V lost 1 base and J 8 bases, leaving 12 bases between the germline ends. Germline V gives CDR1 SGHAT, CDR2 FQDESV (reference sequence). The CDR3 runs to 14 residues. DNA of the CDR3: TGTGCCAGCAGCTTAGAAAACAGGGTATATGAGCAGTTCTTC. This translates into CASSLENRVYEQFF.

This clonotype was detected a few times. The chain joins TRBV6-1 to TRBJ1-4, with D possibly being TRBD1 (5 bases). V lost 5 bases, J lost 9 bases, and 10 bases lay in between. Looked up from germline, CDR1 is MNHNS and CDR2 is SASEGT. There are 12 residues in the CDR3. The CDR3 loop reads CASSPRTQKLFF. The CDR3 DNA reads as TGTGCCAGCAGTCCACGGACACAAAAACTGTTTTTT.

CDR3 DNA sequence: TGTGCCAGCAGTTACCTTTCAGGGCGGGATGCACCCCTCCACTTT. Its translation: CASSYLSGRDAPLHF. The V gene is TRBV6-6, the J gene TRBJ1-6; perhaps TRBD1 as D (5 bases). CDR1 and CDR2 from the germline V gene are MNHNY and SVGAGI (reference sequence). This CDR3 has 15 residues. V lost 2 bases and J 11 bases, leaving 16 bases between the germline ends.

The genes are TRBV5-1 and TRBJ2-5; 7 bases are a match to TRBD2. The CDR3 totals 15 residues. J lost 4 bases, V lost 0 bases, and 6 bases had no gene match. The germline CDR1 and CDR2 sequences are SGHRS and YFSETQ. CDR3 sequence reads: CASSLVSSGVETQYF. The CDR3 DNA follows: TGCGCCAGCAGCTTGGTTTCGAGCGGGGTAGAGACCCAGTACTTC.

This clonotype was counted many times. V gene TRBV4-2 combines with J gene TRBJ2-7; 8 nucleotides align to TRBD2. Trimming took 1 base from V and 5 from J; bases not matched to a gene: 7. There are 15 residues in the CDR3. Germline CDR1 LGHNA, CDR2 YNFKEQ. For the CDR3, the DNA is TGTGCCAGCAGCCAAGCGGGGACTAGGTCCCACGAGCAGTACTTC. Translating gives CASSQAGTRSHEQYF.

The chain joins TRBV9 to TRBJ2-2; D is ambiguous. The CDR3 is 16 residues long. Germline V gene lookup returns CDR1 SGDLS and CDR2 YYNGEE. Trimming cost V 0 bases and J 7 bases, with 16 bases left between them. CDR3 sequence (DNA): TGTGCCAGCAGCGTAGGTCAGCAGAAGATCAACGGGGAGCTGTTTTTT. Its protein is CASSVGQQKINGELFF.

In DNA form, the CDR3 reads TGCAGTGCTCCCCGACTAGCGGGGTCTACCTACGAGCAGTACTTC. Residues: CSAPRLAGSTYEQYF. This chain links TRBV20-1 with TRBJ2-7; TRBD2 matches 11 bases. The junction had 8 bases not matched to a gene; V was cut back by 5 bases and J by 2 bases. CDR3 length: 15 amino acids. Germline values: CDR1 DFQATT, CDR2 SNEGSKA (reference sequence).